This T cell receptor (beta chain) was profiled in a study of cytomegalovirus exposure and HLA in healthy donors. Study results and caveats: TCR beta V- and J-gene trimming, according to a later analysis, was linked to a missense DCLRE1C variant. Using a false discovery rate of 0.05, a later analysis showed that some 16,000 TCR beta sequences were associated with HLA alleles. Researchers catalogued under 200 TCR beta chains as cytomegalovirus-associated.

This PCR relied on a set of 60 Vbeta primers and 13 Jbeta primers. Per the original data handling: Counted up in a later analysis, unique TCR beta chains came to approximately 83 million, with around 10 million shared. Clones were read by immunoSEQ multiplex PCR, and TCRdb kept only the in-frame ones, dropping some. That table is the source of V, J and clone size, and D and trimming were worked out from the DNA. The sample lists around 180,000 clones, about three quarters occurring once. As to this clone: Its antigen is undetermined.

The germline CDR1 and CDR2 sequences are SGHDN and FVKESK. The CDR3 is 12 residues long. The sequence was obtained from a middle-aged man in good health and CMV-seronegative. The V call is TRBV14, the J call TRBJ2-3, with TRBD2 matching 9 bases. Material: PBMCs. The CDR3 nucleotides are TGTGTGGGGGCGGGGGGGCCGGATACGCAGTATTTT. Protein product: CVGAGGPDTQYF.